One sample yielded the 20 T cell receptor beta chains listed below, sequenced in a study of human T cells and chemical hapten exposure. TCRdb reprocessed the RACE reads via MiXCR and lists one record per CDR3 protein. The sample consists of 100,000 to 150,000 distinct CDR3 sequences, about 11% of them appearing once. Stated time point: patch test 3, about 24 weeks after DPC sensitization. Treatment defined: therapeutic diphenylcyclopropenone sensitization with weekly scalp DPC. The sample here was whole blood, taken in connection with sensitization to the hapten diphenylcyclopropenone (DPC). The source is a woman in her forties or fifties with alopecia areata. Some clones in this sample may be carry-over from other donors' samples.

This clonotype was seen more than once but under ten times. The rearrangement uses TRBV28 and TRBJ2-1; a weak D match, TRBD1 (5 bases). This CDR3 spans 15 amino acids. V lost 6 bases and J 8 bases, leaving 20 bases between the germline ends. From germline, CDR1 is MDHEN and CDR2 SYDVKM. DNA for the CDR3: TGTGCCAGCAGGGAACAGGTCGCCCCCGGCGATGAGCAGTTCTTC. Amino acid sequence: CASREQVAPGDEQFF.

The V and J genes are TRBV24-1 and TRBJ1-1; no reliable D call. CDR1 is KGHDR, CDR2 SFDVKD, per germline. This CDR3 is 12 amino acids long. Trimming stripped 3 bases from V and 6 bases from J, with 7 bases between. The CDR3 bases are TGTGCCACCAGTGATCCGGGTTCTGAAGCTTTCTTT. This encodes CATSDPGSEAFF.

This clonotype appeared a few times. This chain uses TRBV24-1 with TRBJ2-1; 9 bases line up with TRBD2. With V trimmed by 3 bases and J by 0 bases, 14 bases remained unmatched. The CDR3 consists of 20 residues. CDR1 and CDR2 (germline): KGHDR, SFDVKD. For the CDR3, the DNA is TGTGCCACCAGTGATCCACGGCGGCTAGCGGGACGTAGCTCCTACAATGAGCAGTTCTTC. Translating gives CATSDPRRLAGRSSYNEQFF.

This clonotype was detected many times. The rearrangement uses TRBV29-1 and TRBJ2-7, with D possibly matching TRBD2 (5 bases). Per the germline V gene, CDR1 is SQVTM and CDR2 is ANQGSEA. CDR3 length: 14 residues. V lost 4 bases and J 0 bases, leaving 13 bases between the germline ends. This CDR3 reads CSVVRTGSSYEQYF. DNA for the CDR3: TGCAGCGTTGTTAGGACGGGGAGCTCCTACGAGCAGTACTTC.

This clonotype was counted many times. This chain connects TRBV29-1 to TRBJ2-1; TRBD2 matches at 11 bases. V was pared by 8 bases and J by 9 bases, with 9 bases of the junction left unmatched. This CDR3 contains 13 residues. Germline CDR1 reads SQVTM; CDR2 reads ANQGSEA. CDR3 DNA: TGCAGCTCTTTAGCGGGAGGGTTGAGTGAGCAGTTCTTC. This sequence encodes CSSLAGGLSEQFF.

V is TRBV6-1 and J is TRBJ1-2, with TRBD1 matching over 7 bases. The V and J ends lost 8 bases and 2 bases, in that order; junction bases with no gene match: 5. The length of the CDR3 is 13 residues. CDR1 is MNHNS, CDR2 SASEGT, per germline. The CDR3 sequence is CASRDRLNYGYTF. The CDR3 DNA sequence: TGTGCCAGCCGGGACAGATTAAACTATGGCTACACCTTC.

The chain carries TRBV28 and TRBJ1-2; D perhaps matches TRBD1 (5 bases). The CDR3 covers 12 residues. Germline CDR1 MDHEN, CDR2 SYDVKM. Trimming left V 8 bases short and J 6 bases short, with 13 bases between. The CDR3 bases are TGTGCCAGCTGTAGAGGGACTAATGGCTACACCTTC. This encodes CASCRGTNGYTF.

This clonotype has ten or more counts. The chain recombines TRBV10-3 with TRBJ2-1, with TRBD1 identical over 9 bases. The germline gives CDR1 ENHRY, CDR2 SYGVKD. This CDR3 has 12 residues. After removal of 10 bases from V and 5 bases from J, the junction contained 3 bases not matched to a gene. The CDR3 sequence: CATRTGDNEQFF. CDR3 nucleotide sequence: TGTGCCACGCGGACAGGGGACAATGAGCAGTTCTTC.

This clonotype has at least ten counts. The CDR3 spells CASSPGTGGSGANVLTF. For the CDR3, the DNA is TGTGCCAGCAGCCCCGGGACAGGGGGCTCTGGGGCCAACGTCCTGACTTTC. This chain links TRBV11-3 with TRBJ2-6, with 11 positions matching TRBD1. J was trimmed by 0 bases and V by 5 bases; bases with no gene match: 3. Germline lookup yields CDR1 SGHNT and CDR2 YENEEA. This CDR3 comprises 17 residues.

Ten or more counts support this clonotype. V usage is TRBV27 and J usage is TRBJ2-3; D might be TRBD1 or TRBD2, each matching 5 bases. In germline, CDR1 is MNHEY, CDR2 SMNVEV (reference sequence). Trimming left V 5 bases short and J 1 base short, with 13 bases between. The CDR3 runs 15 residues. The CDR3 DNA sequence: TGTGCCAGCAGTACGAGGGGTGGTCGCACAGATACGCAGTATTTT. It is translated as CASSTRGGRTDTQYF.

This clonotype was observed at least ten times. The chain links TRBV5-5 to TRBJ2-3; D not certain. Germline assignment: CDR1 SGHKS and CDR2 YYEKEE (reference sequence). The CDR3 covers 13 residues. Trimming took off 0 bases at V and 6 bases at J, with 8 bases between the two ends. The CDR3 protein is CASSLEMRDTQYF. In DNA form, the CDR3 reads TGTGCCAGCAGCTTGGAGATGCGGGATACGCAGTATTTT.

Many counts were recorded for this clonotype. V gene TRBV28 combines with J gene TRBJ2-3, with D hard to call. Germline V gene lookup returns CDR1 MDHEN and CDR2 SYDVKM. V was shortened by 5 bases and J by 0 bases, with 9 bases between the two germline ends. The CDR3 covers 14 residues. CDR3 sequence: CASSPGSSTDTQYF. The CDR3 DNA sequence: TGTGCCAGCAGTCCCGGGTCTAGCACAGATACGCAGTATTTT.

This chain links TRBV11-2 with TRBJ2-3; 11 bases agree with TRBD2. The CDR3 consists of 16 residues. The junction had 7 bases not matched to a gene; V was cut back by 4 bases and J by 4 bases. Looked up from germline, CDR1 is SGHAT and CDR2 is FQNNGV. CDR3 DNA: TGTGCCAGCAGCTGGTTAGCGGGAGGGCCGTCAGATACGCAGTATTTT. Translated, it gives CASSWLAGGPSDTQYF.

This clonotype was counted a few times. V gene TRBV6-5 combines with J gene TRBJ1-2, with D possibly matching TRBD1 (6 bases). The CDR3 extends over 13 amino acids. In germline, CDR1 is MNHEY, CDR2 SVGAGI. Trimming left V 6 bases short and J 2 bases short, with 10 bases between. In nucleotides, the CDR3 is TGTGCCAGCAGGGGGGGGCCGAACTATGGCTACACCTTC. This translates into CASRGGPNYGYTF.

The gene calls are TRBV25-1 and TRBJ1-3, with 8 bases matching TRBD1. Germline CDR1 is MGHDK and CDR2 is SYGVNS. The V segment lost 5 bases and the J segment 3 bases; nucleotides outside the gene matches: 6. CDR3 size: 15 residues. CDR3 sequence reads: CASSTGTGFGNTIYF. The CDR3 DNA reads TGTGCCAGCAGTACCGGGACAGGCTTTGGAAACACCATATATTTT. The whole variable domain, remainder taken from reference TRBV25-1 and TRBJ1-3, is EADIYQTPRYLVIGTGKKITLECSQTMGHDKMYWYQQDPGMELHLIHYSYGVNSTEKGDLSSESTVSRIRTEHFPLTLESARPSHTSQYLCASSTGTGFGNTIYFGEGSWLTVV.

This clonotype has just a few counts. The chain recombines TRBV7-6 with TRBJ2-2; 8 bases are a match to TRBD1. Germline lookup yields CDR1 SGHVS and CDR2 FNYEAQ. The V and J ends lost 5 bases and 5 bases, in that order; junction bases with no gene match: 7. This CDR3 contains 15 residues. The CDR3 sequence is CASSPDRVKTGELFF. For the CDR3, the DNA is TGTGCCAGCAGCCCGGACAGGGTTAAGACCGGGGAGCTGTTTTTT.

This chain connects TRBV18 to TRBJ2-4; D possibly corresponds to TRBD2 (5 bases). Deletions cut 0 bases from V and 0 bases from J, with 12 bases between. Germline V lookup: CDR1 KGHSH, CDR2 LQKENI. The CDR3 totals 17 residues. In DNA form, the CDR3 reads TGTGCCAGCTCACCACCGCGGGCGGAGCTAGCCAAAAACATTCAGTACTTC. Its translation: CASSPPRAELAKNIQYF.

This clonotype was recorded a few times. The chain recombines TRBV9 with TRBJ1-2; D is undetermined. Trimming took off 0 bases at V and 5 bases at J, with 14 bases between the two ends. The germline CDR1 and CDR2 sequences are SGDLS and YYNGEE. The CDR3 loop spans 15 amino acids. CDR3 protein: CASSVEAGGTYGYTF. CDR3 in DNA: TGTGCCAGCAGCGTAGAGGCAGGCGGCACATATGGCTACACCTTC.

This clonotype was detected a few times. This chain links TRBV27 with TRBJ1-2; maybe TRBD1 (6 bases). Germline V gene data show CDR1 as MNHEY and CDR2 as SMNVEV (reference sequence). V lost 7 bases and J lost 8, with 20 bases in between. The CDR3 contains 14 residues. CDR3 bases: TGTGCCAGCACCGGGGGGGGGCTCGGGCGGGGCTACACCTTC. This sequence encodes CASTGGGLGRGYTF.

Ten or more counts support this clonotype. V usage is TRBV29-1 and J usage is TRBJ1-1; 7 bases map to TRBD1. Trimming at V came to 6 bases and at J to 4 bases, leaving 8 bases not matched to a gene. The CDR3 has 13 amino acids. Germline assignment: CDR1 SQVTM and CDR2 ANQGSEA. Here the CDR3 reads CSVRRDSSTEAFF. The CDR3 DNA is TGCAGCGTAAGAAGGGACAGCAGCACTGAAGCTTTCTTT.